This is a list of T cell receptor beta chains from one sample in a study of shared clonotypes between healthy human individuals. Assay used: immunoSEQ multiplex PCR; TCRdb lists only in-frame clones, some missing. There are over a million clones in the sample; roughly 96% occur only once, and roughly 1.2% lies in the top ten. Sequencing was performed on naive CD4+ T cells sorted from blood. The receptors were gathered from a man younger than 45 in good health. CDR3s include the opening cysteine and the closing phenylalanine or tryptophan.

J,V,CDR3
TRBJ2-2,TRBV5-1,CASSLALRLSANTGELFF
TRBJ2-1,TRBV29-1,CSVQEGDGRGIYYNEQFF
TRBJ1-5,TRBV19,CASSMGTGNQPQHF
TRBJ2-1,TRBV5-1,CASSPTGEWNEQFF
TRBJ1-5,TRBV5-1,CASSPAPGQINQPQHF
TRBJ2-7,TRBV9,CASSPRGTGREQYF
TRBJ2-1,TRBV7-6,CASSLAPGQGGQFF
TRBJ2-7,TRBV2,CASSEARTGVGEQYF
TRBJ2-3,TRBV2,CAEGTDTQYF
TRBJ1-4,TRBV5-4,CASSLIGGELFF
TRBJ2-3,TRBV27,CASSSSDSNWGGTDTQYF
TRBJ1-2,TRBV19,CASSPPTGKANYGYTF
TRBJ2-2,TRBV10-2,CASSDLIQRDGLFF
TRBJ1-2,TRBV5-1,CASSPGGPGLGYTF
TRBJ2-7,TRBV7-9,CASSENPYEQYF
TRBJ2-7,TRBV6-5,CASSYLKGGSYEQYF
TRBJ2-2,TRBV19,CASSPVVGTGELFF
TRBJ2-2,TRBV11-2,CASSHRGGNTGELFF
TRBJ2-7,TRBV28,CASSLLQGKPEQYF
TRBJ2-5,TRBV20-1,CSAGQGETQYF
TRBJ2-7,TRBV5-4,CASSLSGRSSYEQYF
TRBJ2-3,TRBV2,CASSGGEGDTQYF
TRBJ1-3,TRBV7-2,CASSPIGRGLSGNTIYF
TRBJ2-1,TRBV19,CASSRSSGSSYNEQFF
TRBJ2-1,TRBV7-2,CASSLAIQVNEQFF
TRBJ2-2,TRBV6-5,CASSYFRNTGELFF
TRBJ2-1,TRBV7-7,CASSLALGADEQFF
TRBJ2-2,TRBV11-3,CASSQENTGELFF
TRBJ1-5,TRBV19,CASSMSDNQPQHF
TRBJ2-7,TRBV5-1,CASSPGDRGNEQYF
TRBJ2-1,TRBV6-1,CASSATSGSSNEQFF
TRBJ2-7,TRBV28,CASTLPGQVPYEQYF
TRBJ2-6,TRBV5-1,CASSLHQPSGANVLTF
TRBJ2-1,TRBV5-4,CASSLGTTNNEQFF
TRBJ2-1,TRBV6-5,CASSYTQGNEQFF
TRBJ2-3,TRBV20-1,CSARDGFKYF
TRBJ2-7,TRBV27,CASSLGAPYEQYF
TRBJ1-1,TRBV6-5,CASTKGFPGTEAFF
TRBJ1-2,TRBV27,CASSFYVAGLGSYGYTF
TRBJ2-5,TRBV5-1,CASSLGRQETQYF
TRBJ2-7,TRBV5-5,CASSPGHVTAGYEQYF
TRBJ2-3,TRBV5-1,CASSLHTDTQYF
TRBJ2-5,TRBV10-3,CAISGTLAGVARETQYF
TRBJ1-2,TRBV30,CAWITSSVGYTF
TRBJ2-1,TRBV27,CASSFLTSGAYNEQFF
TRBJ2-7,TRBV9,CASSVGAPPPYEQYF
TRBJ1-5,TRBV10-3,CASRGGQGDQPQHF
TRBJ1-2,TRBV6-5,CASSRDPARDGYTF
TRBJ1-1,TRBV18,CASSPKGTGGIGTEAFF
TRBJ2-2,TRBV10-2,CATSDSRLAGHTGELFF
TRBJ2-3,TRBV10-3,CAISNTGDTQYF
TRBJ2-2,TRBV6-1,CASSERADGELFF